The present TCR beta chain was sequenced within a study of T cells in localized non-small cell lung cancer (TCRdb year 2020). About the full investigation: The study analyzed T cell repertoires of roughly 220 early-stage NSCLC patients, comparing tumors and uninvolved tumor-adjacent lungs. Of the NSCLC patients, 120 to 150 were male and about a hundred were female, and the mean age was approximately 69 years. The cohort comprised a few hundred treatment-naïve NSCLC patients with resected, localized lung tumors.

What the research found in general, with its limitations: Higher blood T cell density associated with longer overall survival, while higher adjacent-lung clonality associated with shorter survival. Of the top 100 tumor clones, a median of approximately 60 were detected in paired uninvolved adjacent lung; over 25 were also among that lung's top 100. Because multi-region tumor sequencing was not done, intratumor heterogeneity could not be ruled out. Since the design was exploratory, TCR variables were selected using unadjusted p-values with no false-discovery rate correction. Uninvolved tumor-adjacent lung showed the highest T cell clonality, higher than tumor, which suggests more focused antigenic responses in the uninvolved tumor-adjacent lung.

CDR1 and CDR2 are read off the germline V gene as SGHTS and YDEGEE. Trimming removed 0 bases from V and 6 bases from J; the gene matches leave 11 bases unexplained. The CDR3 spans 17 residues, from the cysteine through the phenylalanine. Of all the DNA, just the CDR3 is kept, 51 bases in frame from base 1. As to this clone: The target of this receptor is not known. Per-nucleotide qualities are absent, and no much larger clonotype sits a single base away.

At diagnosis, tumor, uninvolved tumor-adjacent lung and peripheral blood were collected and then preserved as a mix of FFPE and fresh-frozen material. Blood samples were analyzed as peripheral blood mononuclear cells for TCR repertoire profiling. TCR beta CDR3 regions were sequenced from DNA using the immunoSEQ Assay. The authors processed their data as follows. To compute T cell density, TCR beta template counts were normalized to usable DNA, which was estimated by amplifying housekeeping genes. The preseqR package was used to estimate richness by extrapolating to 400,000 templates for PBMC samples and to 120,000 templates for tissue samples. Clonality was taken to be one minus Pielou's evenness. Tissue-enriched TCRs were identified through differential abundance testing performed on productive amino-acid clonotypes, with a minimum total count of 5 and an alpha of 0.1. The Jaccard Index and the Morisita Overlap Index were used to measure how much the repertoires overlapped between compartments. GLIPH grouped TCR beta CDR3s together with public tetramer-defined viral CDR3s, and a viral motif had to include at least three viral sequences and also show V-gene enrichment. Here the immuneACCESS table is served through TCRdb, limited to in-frame sequences with V and J called. Missing clones are a known gap in these copies; in checked studies unresolved V genes cover under half, and the rest lacks a known reason. V and J calls and clone size are as listed in that table; D and trimming were resolved from the DNA. This sample has 35,000 to 40,000 clones in its table, and more than 80% of those were observed once. The ten largest account for 7.1% of the sample.

The specimen was peripheral blood, collected before any cancer treatment. This clonotype was sampled from a female donor at least 60 years old with stage I lung adenocarcinoma. The rearrangement joined TRBV5-8 to TRBJ2-3; TRBD2 aligns with 9 central bases. The bases read TGTGCCAGCAGCTTGGAGTACGGCGGGGGGGCCAGGGATACGCAGTATTTT. This sequence encodes CASSLEYGGGARDTQYF.